Sequencing of this TCR beta chain was carried out in a study of shared clonotypes between healthy human individuals. V gave up 1 base and J gave up 5 bases; unmatched junction bases: 3. CDR1 is GTSNPN and CDR2 is SVGIG in the germline V gene (reference sequence). The CDR3 sequence is 14 residues long. Cells designated naive CD8 were CD45RO-negative and were positively selected for CCR7, with terminally differentiated effector memory CD45RA+ cells excluded. Repertoires were generated with immunoSEQ multiplex PCR, while TCRdb's copy carries only in-frame clones and drops some. The profile shows hundreds of thousands of clones, approximately 96% of them singletons.

Sequencing input: naive CD8+ T cells sorted from blood. The clonotype originates from a woman aged 25 to 45 in good health. This chain uses TRBV30 with TRBJ2-1, with 9 bases that match TRBD1. For the CDR3, the DNA is TGTGCCTGGAGTGAGGGACAGGGAAACAATGAGCAGTTCTTC. Translated: CAWSEGQGNNEQFF.